Each of the 20 T cell receptor beta chains below was sequenced from the same sample in a study of T cell repertoires in cytomegalovirus infection. TCRdb used MiXCR to reprocess the reads, holding one entry per CDR3 protein. The sample records 570,000 or so distinct CDR3 sequences, 40% being singletons. Antigens of these TCRs are unknown. The source material was cultured PBMCs, sampled from culture after CMV antigen stimulation. Receptors were obtained from a human donor in good health (CMV status not recorded). Some clones in this sample may be carry-over from other donors' samples.

The chain combines TRBV9 with TRBJ1-4; a weak D match, TRBD1 (6 bases). Trimming removed 4 bases from V and 6 bases from J, with 13 bases in between. Germline CDR1 and CDR2: SGDLS and YYNGEE. CDR3 length equals 14 residues. This chain's CDR3 is CASSPWKGDEKLFF. The CDR3 DNA reads as TGTGCCAGCAGCCCTTGGAAGGGGGATGAAAAACTGTTTTTT.

This chain connects TRBV11-3 to TRBJ1-5; 9 positions match TRBD1. The CDR3 totals 17 residues. Germline lookup yields CDR1 SGHNT and CDR2 YENEEA. The J segment lost 3 bases and the V segment lost 5 bases, leaving 11 bases of the junction unmatched. The CDR3 nucleotides read TGTGCCAGCAGCGGGGGGGAGACAGGGGGTCTCAATCAGCCCCAGCATTTT. It encodes CASSGGETGGLNQPQHF.

The chain joins TRBV18 to TRBJ1-5; weak D call: TRBD1 (6 bases). V lost 3 bases and J 9 bases, leaving 12 bases between the germline ends. Per the germline V gene, CDR1 is KGHSH and CDR2 is LQKENI. The CDR3 covers 13 residues. For the CDR3, the DNA is TGTGCCAGCTCACCTTCTGACAGGTCGCCCCAGCATTTT. It specifies CASSPSDRSPQHF. Full variable domain (rest looked up from reference TRBV18 and TRBJ1-5): NAGVMQNPRHLVRRRGQEARLRCSPMKGHSHVYWYRQLPEEGLKFMVYLQKENIIDESGMPKERFSAEFPKEGPSILRIQQVVRGDSAAYFCASSPSDRSPQHFGDGTRLSIL.

J is TRBJ2-1 and V is TRBV20-1; 14 bases agree with TRBD2. CDR1 DFQATT and CDR2 SNEGSKA come from the germline V gene (reference sequence). This CDR3 region has 15 residues. V dropped 6 bases and J dropped 4; count of bases not matched to a gene: 5. The CDR3 DNA reads as TGCAGTGCAGAGGGGACTAGCGGGAGATACAATGAGCAGTTCTTC. Translated, it gives CSAEGTSGRYNEQFF.

This chain links TRBV6-1 with TRBJ2-7, with TRBD1 identical over 9 bases. V gave up 7 bases and J gave up 1 base; unmatched junction bases: 11. This CDR3 is built from 16 residues. Germline CDR1 is MNHNS and CDR2 is SASEGT. CDR3 DNA: TGTGCCAGCAAAATAAGGACAGGGGAAAGGTCCTACGAGCAGTACTTC. Amino acid sequence: CASKIRTGERSYEQYF.

This chain links TRBV20-1 with TRBJ2-2; 11 bases agree with TRBD2. The CDR3 has 15 amino acids. The germline CDR1 and CDR2 sequences are DFQATT and SNEGSKA (reference sequence). V was clipped by 0 bases and J by 8 bases; unmatched bases: 5. The CDR3 coding sequence is TGCAGTGCTAGAGAGATAGCGGGAGGGCCAGGGGAGCTGTTTTTT. Protein: CSAREIAGGPGELFF.

The V call is TRBV7-9, the J call TRBJ2-2; 7 nucleotides align to TRBD2. Germline CDR1 reads SEHNR; CDR2 reads FQNEAQ (reference sequence). The CDR3 contains 16 residues. V lost 3 bases to trimming and J lost 4 bases; unmatched junction nucleotides: 8. DNA of the CDR3: TGTGCCAGCAGCTTTATTGGCGGGAGTCGCACCGGGGAGCTGTTTTTT. Translation: CASSFIGGSRTGELFF.

This clonotype was detected only a few times. The chain joins TRBV10-3 to TRBJ2-7, with D perhaps TRBD2 (5 bases). Germline values: CDR1 ENHRY, CDR2 SYGVKD. The CDR3 has 12 amino acids. V was trimmed by 7 bases and J by 4 bases, leaving 11 bases between them. The CDR3 is CAITSGQYEQYF. The CDR3 DNA reads as TGTGCCATCACCAGCGGCCAGTACGAGCAGTACTTC.

This clonotype came up many times. The genes are TRBV12-3 or TRBV12-4 and TRBJ1-1; the D is unclear. Deletions cut 6 bases from V and 4 bases from J, with 9 bases between. The CDR3 contains 12 residues. The CDR3 sequence is CASSPSGTEAFF. The CDR3 region has the DNA TGTGCCAGCAGCCCGTCGGGCACTGAAGCTTTCTTT.

The chain is built from TRBV12-3 or TRBV12-4 and TRBJ1-2, with unresolved D. Trimming stripped 6 bases from V and 7 bases from J, with 15 bases between. The CDR3 covers 13 residues. DNA for the CDR3: TGTGCCAGCAGCGCGCTTCTGTCTGCTGGCTACACCTTC. Protein: CASSALLSAGYTF.

V and J are TRBV19 and TRBJ2-2; 8 bases agree with TRBD1. This CDR3 contains 17 residues. The germline V gene has CDR1 LNHDA and CDR2 SQIVND (reference sequence). V trimming: 7 bases; J trimming: 1 base; junction bases outside the gene matches: 11. As DNA, the CDR3 is TGTGCCAGTACCTTAAGGACAGGGACATTGAACACCGGGGAGCTGTTTTTT. Amino acid sequence: CASTLRTGTLNTGELFF.

This clonotype was seen only a few times. V is TRBV18 and J is TRBJ2-6; D possibly matches TRBD1 or TRBD2 (6 bases each). The germline CDR1 and CDR2 sequences are KGHSH and LQKENI. The ends were cut back, 8 bases at V and 0 bases at J, with 17 bases in the middle. The length of the CDR3 is 17 residues. The DNA for the CDR3 is TGTGCCAGCGCAGACAGGAGGGGTGACTCTGGGGCCAACGTCCTGACTTTC. This sequence encodes CASADRRGDSGANVLTF. Based on the CDR3 plus reference TRBV18 and TRBJ2-6, the full variable domain is NAGVMQNPRHLVRRRGQEARLRCSPMKGHSHVYWYRQLPEEGLKFMVYLQKENIIDESGMPKERFSAEFPKEGPSILRIQQVVRGDSAAYFCASADRRGDSGANVLTFGAGSRLTVL.

This clonotype was counted a few times. The rearrangement links TRBV28 to TRBJ2-7; TRBD2 aligns across 8 bases. The CDR3 contains 14 residues. Trimming took 6 bases from V and 5 from J; bases not matched to a gene: 9. The germline gives CDR1 MDHEN, CDR2 SYDVKM. CDR3 sequence (DNA): TGTGCCAGCAGCTCCCCTCGGGGGGGGGACGAGCAGTACTTC. Its protein product is CASSSPRGGDEQYF.

The V call is TRBV7-2, the J call TRBJ2-2, with 8 bases identical to TRBD1. The CDR3 runs to 14 residues. Trimming took 6 bases from V and 5 from J; bases not matched to a gene: 5. The germline gives CDR1 SGHTA, CDR2 FQGNSA. The CDR3 sequence is CASRPDRGTGELFF. The DNA of the CDR3 is TGTGCCAGCAGACCTGACAGGGGTACCGGGGAGCTGTTTTTT.

In its sample, this clonotype was seen a few times. This rearrangement joins TRBV6-2 or TRBV6-3 to TRBJ2-3; D tentatively fits TRBD1 or TRBD2 (5 bases each). This CDR3 comprises 14 residues. Germline CDR1 MNHEY, CDR2 SVGEGT. V lost 5 bases to trimming and J lost 4 bases, with 13 bases between them. The CDR3 DNA reads as TGTGCCAGCAGTCCCCGGGGCTACTCAGATACGCAGTATTTT. Protein: CASSPRGYSDTQYF.

This clonotype was detected a few times. The chain carries TRBV4-1 and TRBJ2-1; no reliable D call. The V gene's germline CDR1 is MGHRA and CDR2 YSYEKL. The CDR3 contains 14 residues. V lost 0 bases to trimming and J lost 5 bases, with 8 bases between them. The CDR3 DNA sequence: TGCGCCAGCAGCCAAGATACGAGGCACAATGAGCAGTTCTTC. It yields the protein CASSQDTRHNEQFF.

The rearrangement links TRBV7-2 to TRBJ2-1, with 11 bases that match TRBD1. CDR1 and CDR2 from the germline V gene are SGHTA and FQGNSA. This CDR3 is 15 amino acids long. V dropped 5 bases and J dropped 5; count of bases not matched to a gene: 5. CDR3 nucleotide sequence: TGTGCCAGCAGCCTGGACAGGGGGCCCCACAATGAGCAGTTCTTC. Amino acid sequence: CASSLDRGPHNEQFF. The full variable domain, rest sourced from reference TRBV7-2 and TRBJ2-1, is GAGVSQSPSNKVTEKGKDVELRCDPISGHTALYWYRQSLGQGLEFLIYFQGNSAPDKSGLPSDRFSAERTGGSVSTLTIQRTQQEDSAVYLCASSLDRGPHNEQFFGPGTRLTVL.

This clonotype was recorded once. The chain is built from TRBV4-3 and TRBJ2-7, with 7 bases matching TRBD2. V lost 0 bases to trimming and J lost 2 bases; unmatched junction nucleotides: 13. The CDR3 covers 18 residues. Germline-derived CDR1 and CDR2 are LGHNA and YSLEER. DNA of the CDR3: TGCGCCAGCAGCCAAGAAATGCCCGCGGGACTACGACCCTACGAGCAGTACTTC. It is translated as CASSQEMPAGLRPYEQYF.

A single count supports this clonotype. The CDR3 reads CATSRSSVQPQHF. The CDR3 DNA reads TGTGCCACCAGCAGATCCTCCGTTCAGCCCCAGCATTTT. The V gene is TRBV15, the J gene TRBJ1-5; no clear D gene. Trimming removed 2 bases at V and 6 bases at J, with 8 bases between. The CDR3 length is 13 residues. CDR1 and CDR2 (germline): LNHNV, YYDKDF (reference sequence).

This clonotype was recorded at least ten times. The chain joins TRBV7-8 to TRBJ1-3, with D perhaps TRBD1 (5 bases). Trimming took off 5 bases at V and 8 bases at J, with 19 bases between the two ends. The germline V gene encodes CDR1 SGHVS and CDR2 FQNEAQ. CDR3 length: 15 residues. CDR3: CASSPRGPRGDTIYF. The CDR3 DNA reads TGTGCCAGCAGCCCCCGCGGACCTCGAGGGGACACCATATATTTT.